What follows is one TCR beta chain and its context. Its binding antigen is unknown. Within one base of it there is no much larger clone, and no base qualities were kept. The library was prepared using the immunoSEQ multiplex PCR assay. A mixture of 60 forward primers for TCR Vbeta segments and 13 reverse primers for TCR Jbeta segments was used in the multiplex PCR. A multiplex PCR assay on genomic DNA amplified the CDR3 region of rearranged TCR beta genes. On the Illumina HiSeq System, the amplified TCR beta libraries were sequenced as 87-base-pair reads. The paper's data handling went like this. In a later analysis, about 80 million unique TCR beta chains were counted across the roughly 670 repertoires, and about 9.9 million of these chains were shared by at least two donors. Raw reads were error-corrected and collapsed into unique sequences by a nearest-neighbor algorithm in which closely related sequences were merged to remove PCR and sequencing errors. Alignment of CDR3 sequences to IMGT reference sequences was used to assign V, D and J gene segments. For a sequence to be retained, a match of at least six nucleotides was required to both a V gene segment and a J gene segment. Rearrangements were called productive when the CDR3 lacked stop codons and stayed in frame with V and J; all others were non-productive. Following IMGT convention, CDR3 was defined as the stretch from the second conserved V-encoded cysteine to the conserved J-encoded phenylalanine. In an earlier analysis of approximately 500 of the donors, sequences lacking an unambiguous match to a single V gene segment were excluded. An earlier analysis of 587 of the donors classified V segments as functional when productive rearrangements were above 56.7% and as segregating when the standard deviation between donors was above 5%. A statistical classification framework was built to diagnose cytomegalovirus status from the catalog of TCR beta chain sequences. A later analysis assigned V and J genes by comparing TCR nucleotide sequences with IMGT/GENE-DB human TR gene sequences. A later analysis assigned CDR3 sequences and most-parsimonious VDJ recombination scenarios with the TCRdist pipeline. In a later analysis, every TCR beta chain was defined by the combination of its CDR3 amino acid sequence and its V-gene family, and reads without a unique V-gene family were dropped. In a later analysis, nearly 600 highly shared, low-generation-probability nucleotide sequences were removed to address suspected cross-contamination and a sequencing artifact. In a later analysis, a clonal expansion index for each public chain was calculated from normalized within-repertoire ranks of inferred template counts. A later analysis computed generation probabilities with a VDJ recombination model fitted to out-of-frame rearrangements, and checked the results against IGoR. In a later analysis, TCR-TCR, TCR-HLA and TCR-CMV co-occurrence was scored with hypergeometric tests, and a repertoire-size bias correction was applied to TCR pairs. False discovery rates were estimated in a later analysis by permuting HLA or CMV assignments 20 times. In a later analysis, co-occurring TCRs were grouped with DBSCAN, and TCRdist sequence similarity was added when clustering was performed within HLA-allele-positive subsets. Repertoires with fewer than 30,000 or more than 120,000 public chains, plus five repertoires with anomalous nucleotide sharing, were excluded from co-occurrence clustering. Entries here come from immuneACCESS through TCRdb and include only in-frame sequences with V and J called. Some clones fail to appear in such tables; in the studies checked, an unresolved V gene covers under half of the shortfall, and the cause of the remainder is unknown. V, J and clone size were drawn from that table, and D and trimming were deduced from the DNA. The sample profile shows over 150,000 clones; 77% of them were found once. The ten largest clones add up to roughly 3.6% of the sample.

The data belong to a study of cytomegalovirus exposure and HLA in healthy donors (dated by TCRdb to about 2017). The study in broad terms: According to an earlier analysis of 450 to 650 of the donors, about 190 million T cells yielded approximately 120 million unique TCR beta sequences and around 300 Gb of sequence data. An early release covering more than 500 HLA-typed donors comprised about 300 gigabases of sequencing data and approximately 85 million unique TCR sequences. The genetic ancestry cluster associated with self-reported Caucasian donors included over 65% of the 300 to 400 genotyped donors. The study was designed to test whether signatures of past pathogen exposure could be identified by cataloging public T cell receptors. Using immunosequencing, the study profiled T cell repertoires from fewer than 850 subjects and related those repertoires to cytomegalovirus serostatus. In addition to the first cohort of 666 subjects, a separate validation cohort of over 90 different subjects was used. To predict cytomegalovirus infection status, the study brought together high-throughput TCR immunosequencing, statistical association of individual TCRs with disease status, and machine learning. To study patterns of TCR occurrence, a later analysis re-analyzed previously published TCR beta repertoires from 600 to 750 donors and added high-resolution HLA genotyping. Rather than using new phenotypic data, the later analysis identified candidate immune exposures from TCR beta sequences and from how often those sequences occurred across donors. An earlier analysis of 587 of the donors used high-throughput TCR beta sequencing to judge whether each TCR beta V gene segment behaved as functional or pseudogenic. Alongside the repertoire data, information on donor age, sex, ethnicity and CMV serostatus was compiled. Genome-wide SNP genotypes for about 60% of the 666 donors were used in a later genetic analysis, which treated that subset as a discovery cohort. Every discovery cohort repertoire had been produced on one sequencing platform. Both class I and class II loci were covered by HLA typing, at four-digit resolution. The number of typed donors differed by locus: 629-630 for A, B, C, DRB1 and DQB1; some 500 for DQA1; about 600 for DPA1; and roughly 490 for DPB1. Five DR-DQ haplotypes were handled as single units for association and clustering because linkage in the cohort was strong. Among 398 genotyped donors of the cohort, an average of around 240,000 unique TCR beta nucleotide sequences were sequenced per donor, about a sixth of them non-productive.

The cohort was made up of 666 healthy bone marrow donors. At the time of sampling, every cohort member was nominally healthy, though immune exposures that went unrecorded were likely present. The donor tested CMV seropositive, placing the donor among the 250 to 350 seropositive members of the cohort. Every donor gave a peripheral blood sample, and the peripheral blood mononuclear cells from that sample were used for TCR beta sequencing. The Qiagen DNeasy Blood Extraction Kit was used to extract genomic DNA from the blood cell samples. Study-level results and caveats: In vitro tests confirmed that a few of the cytomegalovirus-associated TCR beta chains recognize cytomegalovirus antigens. CMV serostatus was the only immune exposure information available for the cohort. In a later analysis, most CMV-associated TCR beta chains were found to appear HLA-restricted, with HLA associations seemingly driven largely by CMV exposure. A later analysis associated approximately 17,000 TCR beta sequences with specific HLA alleles at a false discovery rate of 0.05. Across donors, most TCR sequences were observed very rarely, whereas some public TCRs were present in many individuals. The authors suggested that the approach could potentially be generalized to other disease states and immunological phenotypes. HLA typing was unavailable for some donors at each locus, so association tests used only the typed subset. Broadly in line with IMGT annotations, most TCR beta V segments showed up in productive rearrangements about 87% or about 30% of the time in an earlier analysis of roughly 590 of the donors. In the study, approximately 160 TCR beta chains were listed as associated with cytomegalovirus. In both the original and validation cohorts, the classifier was reported to diagnose cytomegalovirus status with high specificity and sensitivity. An association between a missense DCLRE1C variant and V-gene and J-gene trimming of TCR beta chains was found in a later genetic analysis and replicated in an independent cohort. Because the 87-base-pair reads could not distinguish some IMGT-functional V segments, including TRBV6-2 and TRBV6-3, those segments were excluded. Sequencing depth was assumed to be roughly uniform across donors in the presence/absence analyses, though that assumption may not hold. In a later analysis, several top co-occurrence clusters were reported to appear linked to parvovirus B19, influenza, CMV and Epstein-Barr virus. The cohort was sequenced for TCR beta chains only, and without alpha or paired-chain data the features that could be detected were limited. Because counts were too low, under 20 rarely observed V segments, including chromosome 9 orphons, were left out of the earlier analysis of 500 to 650 of the donors. A cluster of highly shared sequence variants was judged likely to be a technical artifact of the sequencing pipeline. A further reported finding was that TCR beta sequences accurately predicted the HLA-A and HLA-B alleles for most subjects in the first cohort. According to a later analysis, TCR association rates differed among HLA loci, with DRB1 alleles showing the most associated TCRs and HLA-C alleles showing the fewest. In a later analysis, HLA-associated TCR beta chains were found to be more clonally expanded and to have lower generation probabilities than equally common non-associated chains. When HLA alleles, especially DR and DQ, strongly co-occurred, attributing TCR associations to individual alleles was difficult. Compared with the roughly 600-donor mean, donors in an Asian-associated ancestry cluster had fewer N-insertions in productive TCRs, according to a later genetic analysis. Linkage disequilibrium might explain the correlated functional status among segregating V segments, but an unknown experimental factor could not be excluded.

Based on the germline V gene, the CDR1 and CDR2 sequences are KGHSH and LQKENI. Reading from cysteine to phenylalanine, the CDR3 counts 14 amino acids. The only DNA kept is the CDR3, 42 bases in frame from the first base. A distance of 12 bases separates the germline ends of V and J, which lose 3 bases and 7 bases respectively. This clonotype was obtained from a woman aged 55 to 70 in good health and CMV-seropositive. Source material: PBMCs. The V and J segments used are TRBV18 and TRBJ1-4; the D gene is perhaps TRBD1, from 5 matching bases. The CDR3 region: CASSPGQGSEKLFF. The DNA is as follows: TGTGCCAGCTCACCCGGGCAGGGTAGTGAAAAACTGTTTTTT.